The source of this T cell receptor beta chain is a study of cytomegalovirus exposure and HLA in healthy donors. There are 13 residues in the CDR3. Germline CDR1 ENHRY, CDR2 SYGVKD. The ends were cut back, 0 bases at V and 7 bases at J, with 7 bases in the middle. Notes on this clone: Its cognate antigen is unknown.

Study findings and constraints: A few CMV-associated chains proved CMV antigen-specific in vitro. Some public TCRs appeared in many individuals, while most sequences were rare. According to the study, 180 or so TCR beta chains were cytomegalovirus-associated.

Assay used: immunoSEQ multiplex PCR; TCRdb lists only in-frame clones, some missing. The sample yields roughly 150,000 clones, 90% to 97% seen once. V is TRBV10-3 and J is TRBJ1-5; D is possibly TRBD1 (5 bases). This receptor was taken from a woman between 18 and 29 years old in good health and CMV-seronegative. Sequencing input: PBMCs. The CDR3 spells CAISESWGQPQHF. The CDR3 bases are TGTGCCATCAGTGAGTCTTGGGGCCAGCCCCAGCATTTT.